The 3 T cell receptor beta chains given below trace back to one sample, sequenced in a study of blood T cells in healthy people across ages. Together with a sample-barcoded 5' primer, a J-beta primer mix was included in a second PCR lasting about 7 to 11 cycles. One entry per CDR3 protein, called by TCRdb with MiXCR from the 5' RACE reads. Of 1.5 million to 2 million distinct CDR3 sequences detected, about 49% appear once; the ten largest clones hold roughly 2.1%. The sequenced sample was blood. All receptors derive from a woman aged 35 to 49 in good health.

The V gene is TRBV5-1, the J gene TRBJ2-3; the match to TRBD1 covers 7 bases. The CDR3 consists of 15 residues. The germline V gene has CDR1 SGHRS and CDR2 YFSETQ. Trimming took 4 bases from V and 2 from J; bases not matched to a gene: 7. The CDR3 nucleotides are TGCGCCAGCAGCACAACAGGGGATCCCACAGATACGCAGTATTTT. It codes for CASSTTGDPTDTQYF.

The chain combines TRBV3-1 with TRBJ2-1; 7 nucleotides agree with TRBD1. The CDR3 runs 16 residues. Germline values: CDR1 LGHDT, CDR2 YNNKEL (reference sequence). The V and J ends lost 0 bases and 2 bases, in that order; junction bases with no gene match: 4. The CDR3 nucleotides read TGTGCCAGCAGCCAAGAACCCCAGGGGGCCTACAATGAGCAGTTCTTC. This gives the protein CASSQEPQGAYNEQFF.

V and J are TRBV7-9 and TRBJ1-2, with a possible D match to TRBD1 (5 bases). The CDR3 is made up of 16 amino acids. Germline V gene data show CDR1 as SEHNR and CDR2 as FQNEAQ (reference sequence). The V gene lost 2 bases and the J gene lost 2 bases, with 15 bases spanning the gap. The CDR3 is CASSLLGENVNYGYTF. The DNA of the CDR3 is TGTGCCAGCAGCTTATTAGGGGAAAACGTGAACTATGGCTACACCTTC.